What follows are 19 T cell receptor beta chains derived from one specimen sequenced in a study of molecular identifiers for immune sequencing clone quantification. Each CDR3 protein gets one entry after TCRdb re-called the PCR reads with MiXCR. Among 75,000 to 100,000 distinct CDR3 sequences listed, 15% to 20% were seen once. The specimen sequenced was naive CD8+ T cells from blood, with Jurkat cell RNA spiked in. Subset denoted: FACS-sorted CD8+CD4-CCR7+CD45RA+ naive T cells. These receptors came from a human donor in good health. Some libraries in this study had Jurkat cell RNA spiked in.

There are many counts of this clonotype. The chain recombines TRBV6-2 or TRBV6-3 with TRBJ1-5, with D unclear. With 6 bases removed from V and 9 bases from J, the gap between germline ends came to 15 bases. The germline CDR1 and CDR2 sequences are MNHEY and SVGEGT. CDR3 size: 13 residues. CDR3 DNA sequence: TGTGCCAGCAGCACGACCGTCAGAATGCCCCAGCATTTT. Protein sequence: CASSTTVRMPQHF.

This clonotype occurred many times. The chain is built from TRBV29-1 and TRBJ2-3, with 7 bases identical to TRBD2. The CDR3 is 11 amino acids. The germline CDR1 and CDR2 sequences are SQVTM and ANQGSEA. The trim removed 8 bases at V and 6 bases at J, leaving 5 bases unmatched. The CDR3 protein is CSSSAGDTQYF. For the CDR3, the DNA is TGCAGCTCATCAGCGGGGGATACGCAGTATTTT.

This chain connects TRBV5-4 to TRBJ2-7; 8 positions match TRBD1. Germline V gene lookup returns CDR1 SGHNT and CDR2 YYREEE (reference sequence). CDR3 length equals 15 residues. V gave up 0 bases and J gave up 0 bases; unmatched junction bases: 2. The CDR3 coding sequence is TGTGCCAGCAGCTTGGAGGGACAGGCCTCCTACGAGCAGTACTTC. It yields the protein CASSLEGQASYEQYF.

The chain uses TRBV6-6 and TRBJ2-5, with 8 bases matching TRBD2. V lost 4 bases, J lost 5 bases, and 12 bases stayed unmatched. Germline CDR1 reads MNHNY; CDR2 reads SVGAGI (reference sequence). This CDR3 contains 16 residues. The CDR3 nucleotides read TGTGCCAGCAGTTCCGATTCGACTAGCGTGGGGGAGACCCAGTACTTC. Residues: CASSSDSTSVGETQYF.

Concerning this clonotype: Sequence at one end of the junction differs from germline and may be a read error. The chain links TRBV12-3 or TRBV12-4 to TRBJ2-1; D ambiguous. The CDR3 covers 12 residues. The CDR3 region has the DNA TGTGCCAGCAGTTTAACTGGAAATGGGCAGTTCTTC. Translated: CASSLTGNGQFF.

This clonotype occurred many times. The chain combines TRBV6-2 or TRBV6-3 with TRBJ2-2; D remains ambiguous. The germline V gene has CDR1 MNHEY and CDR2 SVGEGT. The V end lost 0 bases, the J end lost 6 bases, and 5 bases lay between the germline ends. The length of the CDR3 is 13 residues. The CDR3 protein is CASSYSLAGELFF. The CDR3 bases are TGTGCCAGCAGTTACTCTCTTGCCGGGGAGCTGTTTTTT.

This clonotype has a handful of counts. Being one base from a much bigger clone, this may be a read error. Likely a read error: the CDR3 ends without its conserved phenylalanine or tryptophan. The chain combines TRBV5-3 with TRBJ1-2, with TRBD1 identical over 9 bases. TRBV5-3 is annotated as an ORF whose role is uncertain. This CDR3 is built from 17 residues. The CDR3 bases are TGTGCCAGCAGCTTTGGCCCAGGGACAGGGCTGGAGTATGGCTACACCTCC. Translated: CASSFGPGTGLEYGYTS.

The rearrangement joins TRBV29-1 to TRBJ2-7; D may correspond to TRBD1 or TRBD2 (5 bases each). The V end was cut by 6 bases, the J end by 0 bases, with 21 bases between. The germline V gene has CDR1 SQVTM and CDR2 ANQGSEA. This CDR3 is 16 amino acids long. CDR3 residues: CSVAGPGTTYSYEQYF. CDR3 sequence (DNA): TGCAGCGTCGCAGGCCCCGGGACGACTTACTCCTACGAGCAGTACTTC.

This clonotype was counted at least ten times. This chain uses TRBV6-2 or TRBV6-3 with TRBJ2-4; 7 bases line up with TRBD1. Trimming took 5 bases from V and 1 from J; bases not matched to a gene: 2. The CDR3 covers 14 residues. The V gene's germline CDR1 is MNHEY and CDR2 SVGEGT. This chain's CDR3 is CASSPQGAKNIQYF. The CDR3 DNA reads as TGTGCCAGCAGTCCACAGGGGGCCAAAAACATTCAGTACTTC.

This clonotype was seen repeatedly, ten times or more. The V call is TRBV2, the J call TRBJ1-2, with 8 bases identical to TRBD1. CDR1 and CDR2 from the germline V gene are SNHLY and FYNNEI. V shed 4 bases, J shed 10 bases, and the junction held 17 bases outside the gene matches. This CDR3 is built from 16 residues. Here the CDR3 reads CASSAYPPGQARIYTF. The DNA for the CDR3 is TGTGCCAGCAGTGCCTACCCACCGGGACAGGCACGAATCTACACCTTC.

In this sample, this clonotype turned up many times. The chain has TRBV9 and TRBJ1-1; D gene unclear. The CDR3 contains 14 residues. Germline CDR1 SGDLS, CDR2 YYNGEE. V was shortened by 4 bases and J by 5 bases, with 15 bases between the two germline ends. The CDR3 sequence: CASSPGGGDTEAFF. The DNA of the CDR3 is TGTGCCAGCAGCCCCGGCGGCGGGGATACTGAAGCTTTCTTT.

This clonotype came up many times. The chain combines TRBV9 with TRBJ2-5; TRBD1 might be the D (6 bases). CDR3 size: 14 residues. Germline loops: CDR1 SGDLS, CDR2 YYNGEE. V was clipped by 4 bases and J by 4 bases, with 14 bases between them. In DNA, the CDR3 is TGTGCCAGCAGCCCCCAGGGGCGGGCAGAGACCCAGTACTTC. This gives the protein CASSPQGRAETQYF.

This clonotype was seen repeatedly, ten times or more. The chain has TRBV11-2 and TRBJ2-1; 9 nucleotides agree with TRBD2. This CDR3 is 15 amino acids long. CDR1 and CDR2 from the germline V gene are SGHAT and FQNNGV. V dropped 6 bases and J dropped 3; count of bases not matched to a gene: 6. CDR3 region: CASRGVAGDYNEQFF. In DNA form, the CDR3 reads TGTGCCAGCAGGGGGGTAGCGGGAGACTACAATGAGCAGTTCTTC. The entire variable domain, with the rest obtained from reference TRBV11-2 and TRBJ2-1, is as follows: EAGVAQSPRYKIIEKRQSVAFWCNPISGHATLYWYQQILGQGPKLLIQFQNNGVVDDSQLPKDRFSAERLKGVDSTLKIQPAKLEDSAVYLCASRGVAGDYNEQFFGPGTRLTVL.

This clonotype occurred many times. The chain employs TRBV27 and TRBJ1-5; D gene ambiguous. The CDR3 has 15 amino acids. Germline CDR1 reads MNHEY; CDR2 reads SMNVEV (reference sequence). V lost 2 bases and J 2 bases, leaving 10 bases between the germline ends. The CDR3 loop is CASSLGLAGNQPQHF. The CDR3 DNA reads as TGTGCCAGCAGTTTAGGTTTGGCTGGCAATCAGCCCCAGCATTTT.

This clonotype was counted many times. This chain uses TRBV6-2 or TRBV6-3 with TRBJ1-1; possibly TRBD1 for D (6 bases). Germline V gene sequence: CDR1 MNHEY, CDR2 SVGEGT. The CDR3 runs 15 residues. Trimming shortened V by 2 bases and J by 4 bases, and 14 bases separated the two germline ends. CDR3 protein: CASSYRQGRFTEAFF. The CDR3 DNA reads TGTGCCAGCAGTTACAGGCAGGGGCGGTTCACTGAAGCTTTCTTT.

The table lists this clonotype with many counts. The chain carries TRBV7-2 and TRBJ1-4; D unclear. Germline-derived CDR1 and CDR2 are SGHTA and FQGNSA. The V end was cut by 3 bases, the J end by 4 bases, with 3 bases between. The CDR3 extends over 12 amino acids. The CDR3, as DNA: TGTGCCAGCAGCTTGAATAATGAAAAACTGTTTTTT. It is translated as CASSLNNEKLFF.

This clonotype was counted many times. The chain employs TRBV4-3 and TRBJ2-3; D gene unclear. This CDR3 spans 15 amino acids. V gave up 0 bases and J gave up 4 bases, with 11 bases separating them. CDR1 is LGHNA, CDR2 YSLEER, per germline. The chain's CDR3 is CASSQDRVGADTQYF. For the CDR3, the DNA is TGCGCCAGCAGCCAAGATAGGGTGGGCGCAGATACGCAGTATTTT.

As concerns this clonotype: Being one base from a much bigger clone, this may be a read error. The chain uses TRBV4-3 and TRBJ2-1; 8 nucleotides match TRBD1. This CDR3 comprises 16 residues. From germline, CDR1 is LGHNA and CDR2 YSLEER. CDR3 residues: CAGSQEDRASYNEQFF. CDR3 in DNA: TGCGCCGGCAGCCAAGAGGACAGGGCTTCCTACAATGAGCAGTTCTTC.

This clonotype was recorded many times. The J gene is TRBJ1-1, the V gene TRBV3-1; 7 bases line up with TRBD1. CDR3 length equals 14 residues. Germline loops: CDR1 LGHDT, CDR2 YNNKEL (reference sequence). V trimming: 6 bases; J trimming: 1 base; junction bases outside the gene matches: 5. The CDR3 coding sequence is TGTGCCAGCAGTGGTGGGACAGCGAACACTGAAGCTTTCTTT. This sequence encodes CASSGGTANTEAFF. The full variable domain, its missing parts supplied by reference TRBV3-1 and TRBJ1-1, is DTAVSQTPKYLVTQMGNDKSIKCEQNLGHDTMYWYKQDSKKFLKIMFSYNNKELIINETVPNRFSPKSPDKAHLNLHINSLELGDSAVYFCASSGGTANTEAFFGQGTRLTVV.